A single sample gave rise to the 14 T cell receptor beta chains below, sequenced in a study of T cell responses to AZD1222 COVID-19 vaccine. Assay used: immunoSEQ multiplex PCR; TCRdb lists only in-frame clones, some missing. The table includes about 92,000 clones, just over 90% detected once. Sequences were derived from peripheral blood, sampled on day 0 of AZD1222 vaccination. The receptors derive from an adult in good health.

The chain couples TRBV5-1 to TRBJ2-1, with 10 bases matching TRBD2. The ends lost 4 bases at V and 4 bases at J; junction bases unmatched: 5. The CDR3 runs 15 residues. CDR1 is SGHRS and CDR2 is YFSETQ in the germline V gene. CDR3 protein: CASSVTSGVYNEQFF. The CDR3 DNA sequence: TGCGCCAGCAGCGTTACTAGCGGGGTTTACAATGAGCAGTTCTTC.

This clone appeared a few times. As DNA, the CDR3 is TGTGCCAGTAAGGGCGGTCGGGAGACCCAGTACTTC. Protein product: CASKGGRETQYF. The V and J genes are TRBV19 and TRBJ2-5; D unresolved. Trimming shortened V by 7 bases and J by 5 bases, and 11 bases separated the two germline ends. The germline gives CDR1 LNHDA, CDR2 SQIVND (reference sequence). CDR3 length equals 12 residues.

The genes are TRBV11-2 and TRBJ1-5; D ambiguous. The CDR3 contains 15 residues. Trimming took 0 bases from V and 4 from J, leaving 10 bases between them. Germline-derived CDR1 and CDR2 are SGHAT and FQNNGV. The CDR3 DNA reads as TGTGCCAGCAGCTTAGATGTTTCTGGGAATCAGCCCCAGCATTTT. It codes for CASSLDVSGNQPQHF. The variable domain in full, completed from reference TRBV11-2 and TRBJ1-5, reads EAGVAQSPRYKIIEKRQSVAFWCNPISGHATLYWYQQILGQGPKLLIQFQNNGVVDDSQLPKDRFSAERLKGVDSTLKIQPAKLEDSAVYLCASSLDVSGNQPQHFGDGTRLSIL.

There are a few counts of this clone. The chain links TRBV5-6 to TRBJ1-2, with D maybe TRBD1 (5 bases). The ends were cut back, 4 bases at V and 4 bases at J, with 17 bases in the middle. CDR3 length: 15 amino acids. Germline V gene data show CDR1 as SGHDT and CDR2 as YYEEEE. CDR3 coding DNA: TGTGCCAGCAGCCCACCTGGGGGAGTTTTCTATGGCTACACCTTC. Protein: CASSPPGGVFYGYTF.

This clone was seen just once. This chain links TRBV19 with TRBJ1-5, with TRBD1 as a possible D gene (6 bases). CDR1 and CDR2 from the germline V gene are LNHDA and SQIVND (reference sequence). The ends were cut back, 0 bases at V and 7 bases at J, with 10 bases in the middle. CDR3 length: 14 residues. CDR3 in amino acids: CASSIDLGGQPQHF. CDR3 in DNA: TGTGCCAGTAGTATAGATTTGGGGGGCCAGCCCCAGCATTTT.

The chain has TRBV5-1 and TRBJ2-6, with 11 bases that match TRBD1. Germline CDR1 is SGHRS and CDR2 is YFSETQ. Trimming removed 3 bases from V and 1 base from J; junction bases left unmatched: 3. The CDR3 loop spans 17 amino acids. CDR3 sequence reads: CASSWGQGESGANVLTF. The CDR3 DNA follows: TGCGCCAGCAGCTGGGGACAGGGGGAGTCTGGGGCCAACGTCCTGACTTTC.

The rearrangement joins TRBV27 to TRBJ2-7; 9 bases are a match to TRBD2. V dropped 4 bases and J dropped 3; count of bases not matched to a gene: 7. Germline CDR1 reads MNHEY; CDR2 reads SMNVEV (reference sequence). The CDR3 runs to 15 residues. CDR3 sequence reads: CASSSIAGARYEQYF. The CDR3, as DNA: TGTGCCAGCAGTTCAATAGCGGGGGCCCGCTACGAGCAGTACTTC.

The rearrangement uses TRBV19 and TRBJ1-6; TRBD1 aligns across 9 bases. After removal of 6 bases from V and 11 bases from J, the junction contained 5 bases not matched to a gene. CDR1 and CDR2 (germline): LNHDA, SQIVND (reference sequence). The CDR3 extends over 13 amino acids. The CDR3 coding sequence is TGTGCCAGTAGCGACAGGGGGATTACACCCCTCCACTTT. Its translation: CASSDRGITPLHF.

The J gene is TRBJ1-2, the V gene TRBV27; unclear D gene. Germline V gene lookup returns CDR1 MNHEY and CDR2 SMNVEV (reference sequence). The V gene lost 4 bases and the J gene lost 1 base, with 22 bases spanning the gap. CDR3 length: 18 amino acids. The CDR3 spells CASSSRLTPTPLNYGYTF. The CDR3 DNA is TGTGCCAGCAGTTCTAGGTTGACACCAACCCCCCTTAACTATGGCTACACCTTC.

This rearrangement joins TRBV2 to TRBJ1-4; a possible D gene is TRBD1 (5 bases). The germline gives CDR1 SNHLY, CDR2 FYNNEI. The CDR3 runs 16 residues. Trimming shortened V by 7 bases and J by 0 bases, and 15 bases separated the two germline ends. The CDR3 protein is CASTVRPTATNEKLFF. CDR3 in DNA: TGTGCCAGCACGGTTAGGCCGACAGCAACTAATGAAAAACTGTTTTTT.

The rearrangement joins TRBV18 to TRBJ2-7, with D perhaps matching TRBD1 or TRBD2 (6 bases each). Trimming removed 6 bases at V and 7 bases at J, with 28 bases between. This CDR3 has 17 amino acids. Germline assignment: CDR1 KGHSH and CDR2 LQKENI. The CDR3 DNA reads TGTGCCAGCTCGCCCCAGACAGGATGGACTATGGGTAAGGAGCAGTACTTC. Its protein is CASSPQTGWTMGKEQYF.

This chain connects TRBV3-1 (or the pseudogene TRBV3-2) to TRBJ1-2; D possibly corresponds to TRBD1 (5 bases). V lost 1 base and J 4 bases, leaving 10 bases between the germline ends. Germline assignment: CDR1 LGHDT and CDR2 YNNKEL (reference sequence). This CDR3 spans 14 amino acids. CDR3 protein: CASSQVIGGYGYTF. The CDR3 DNA is TGTGCCAGCAGCCAAGTTATCGGGGGCTATGGCTACACCTTC.

The DNA of the CDR3 is TGTGCCAGCACCCCGCCTGGTACAGATACGCAGTATTTT. Translating it yields CASTPPGTDTQYF. The chain joins TRBV6-5 to TRBJ2-3; D gene ambiguous. This CDR3 is 13 amino acids long. Trimming left V 7 bases short and J 3 bases short, with 11 bases between. Germline-derived CDR1 and CDR2 are MNHEY and SVGAGI.

V usage is TRBV27 and J usage is TRBJ2-3; D unclear. The CDR3 sequence is 14 residues long. V was pared by 5 bases and J by 4 bases, with 13 bases between. Looked up from germline, CDR1 is MNHEY and CDR2 is SMNVEV (reference sequence). CDR3 sequence: CASSHGYRADTQYF. The CDR3 DNA is TGTGCCAGCAGTCACGGCTATCGGGCAGATACGCAGTATTTT.